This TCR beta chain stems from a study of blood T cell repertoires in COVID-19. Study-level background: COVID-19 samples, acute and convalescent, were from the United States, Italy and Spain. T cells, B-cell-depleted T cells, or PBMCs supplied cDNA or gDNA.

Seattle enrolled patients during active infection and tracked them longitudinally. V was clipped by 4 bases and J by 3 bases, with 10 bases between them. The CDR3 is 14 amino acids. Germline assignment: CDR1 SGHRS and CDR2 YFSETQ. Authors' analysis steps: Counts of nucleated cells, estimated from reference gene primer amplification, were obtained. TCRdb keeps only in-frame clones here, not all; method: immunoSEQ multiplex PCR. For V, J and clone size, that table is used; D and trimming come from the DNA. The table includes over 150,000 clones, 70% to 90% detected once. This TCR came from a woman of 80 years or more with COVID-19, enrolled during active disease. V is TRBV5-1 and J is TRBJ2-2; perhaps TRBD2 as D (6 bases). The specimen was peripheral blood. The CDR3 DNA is TGCGCCAGCAGCCTCGGGACTCACACCGGGGAGCTGTTTTTT. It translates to CASSLGTHTGELFF.